This T cell receptor beta chain appears in the sequencing data of a study of OX40 agonist ivuxolimab in advanced cancers. Overall study: With a range of about 20 to 79, age averaged about 58 years, and nearly 85% were male. Findings and caveats of the study: The work left the antigen specificity of expanded peripheral T cells undetermined. The mean number of expanded clones was higher in CD8+ T cells than in CD4+. Both CD4+ and CD8+ T cell populations in blood had undergone clonal expansion by week 6 at 0.1 to 3.0 mg/kg.

A word on this clone: Antigen unknown.

TCRdb's table, derived via immunoSEQ multiplex PCR, lists solely in-frame clones and lacks some. The sample has tens of thousands of clones, 91% seen once. The sequencing used CD4+ or CD8+ T cells sorted from blood, collected in a trial of the OX40 agonist ivuxolimab. The source of this sequence is an adult with an advanced solid tumor such as melanoma, head and neck, liver or kidney cancer.

CDR3: CASSQNQPQHF. The CDR3 DNA reads TGTGCCAGCAGCCAAAATCAGCCCCAGCATTTT. V is TRBV6-5 and J is TRBJ1-5; D call uncertain. V lost 6 bases and J lost 4, with 4 bases in between. The CDR3 is 11 residues long. CDR1 is MNHEY and CDR2 is SVGAGI in the germline V gene.